The clone carrying this T cell receptor (beta chain) was seen ten or more times. As yet, its antigen is unknown. This entry is derived from a study of CD8 T cells in ankylosing spondylitis. Points from the study as a whole: A TCR beta motif of about eight highly homologous variants seemed to mark ankylosing spondylitis blood.

CDR3 length: 15 amino acids. CDR1 and CDR2 (germline): MNHEY, SMNVEV (reference sequence). V trimming: 6 bases; J trimming: 4 bases; junction bases outside the gene matches: 7. Quantitative barcoded 5'-RACE was used to prepare TCR beta libraries. One entry per CDR3 protein, called by TCRdb with MiXCR from the 5' RACE reads. The table includes approximately 400,000 distinct CDR3 sequences, roughly 18% detected once. This receptor was taken from a male donor with ankylosing spondylitis. The J gene is TRBJ2-7, the V gene TRBV27; the match to TRBD2 covers 12 bases. Sequencing was carried out using blood, either unsorted or a sorted T cell fraction (not recorded which). The CDR3 sequence: CASRPLAGGLYEQYF. The CDR3 DNA sequence: TGTGCCAGCAGGCCACTAGCGGGAGGATTATACGAGCAGTACTTC.